This T cell receptor beta chain was recovered during a study of OX40 agonist ivuxolimab in advanced cancers. The CDR3 length is 14 residues. Trimming cost V 5 bases and J 4 bases; bases outside gene matches: 5. Germline V CDR1 and CDR2: SGHVS, FNYEAQ. The protocol was immunoSEQ multiplex PCR, while the TCRdb copy is restricted to in-frame clones and leaves out a portion. Of about 80,000 clones in the sample, about nine tenths were seen once. This sequence joins TRBV7-6 and TRBJ2-7, with 10 positions matching TRBD1. Here the sequenced sample was CD4+ or CD8+ T cells sorted from blood, taken in a trial of the OX40 agonist ivuxolimab. This clonotype was sampled from an adult with an advanced solid tumor such as melanoma, head and neck, liver or kidney cancer. In nucleotides, the CDR3 is TGTGCCAGCAGCCCGGACAGGGGGTCATACGAGCAGTACTTC. Its translation: CASSPDRGSYEQYF.